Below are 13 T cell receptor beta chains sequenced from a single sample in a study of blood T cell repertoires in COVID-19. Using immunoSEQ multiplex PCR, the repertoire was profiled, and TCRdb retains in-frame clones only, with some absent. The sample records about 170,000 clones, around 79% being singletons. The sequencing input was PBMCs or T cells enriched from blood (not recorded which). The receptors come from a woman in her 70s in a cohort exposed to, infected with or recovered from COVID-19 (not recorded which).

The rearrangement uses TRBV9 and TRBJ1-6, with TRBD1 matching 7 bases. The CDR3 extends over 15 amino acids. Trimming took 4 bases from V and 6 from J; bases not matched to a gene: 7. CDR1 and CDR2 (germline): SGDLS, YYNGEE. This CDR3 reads CASSTGTATNSPLHF. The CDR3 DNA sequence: TGTGCCAGCAGCACCGGGACAGCTACTAATTCACCCCTCCACTTT. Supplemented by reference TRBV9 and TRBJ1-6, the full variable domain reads DSGVTQTPKHLITATGQRVTLRCSPRSGDLSVYWYQQSLDQGLQFLIQYYNGEERAKGNILERFSAQQFPDLHSELNLSSLELGDSALYFCASSTGTATNSPLHFGNGTRLTVT.

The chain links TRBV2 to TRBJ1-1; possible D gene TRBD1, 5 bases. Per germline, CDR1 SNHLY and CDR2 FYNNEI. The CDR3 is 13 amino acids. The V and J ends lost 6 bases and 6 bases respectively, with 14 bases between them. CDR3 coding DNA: TGTGCCAGCAGCGGTCAGGGTAATCCTGAAGCTTTCTTT. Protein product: CASSGQGNPEAFF.

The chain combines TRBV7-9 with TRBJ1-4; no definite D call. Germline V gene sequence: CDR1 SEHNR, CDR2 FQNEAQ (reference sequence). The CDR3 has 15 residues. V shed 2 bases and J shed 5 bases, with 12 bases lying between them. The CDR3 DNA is TGTGCCAGCAGCTTAAGTTGGGCAGGAAATGAAAAACTGTTTTTT. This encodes CASSLSWAGNEKLFF.

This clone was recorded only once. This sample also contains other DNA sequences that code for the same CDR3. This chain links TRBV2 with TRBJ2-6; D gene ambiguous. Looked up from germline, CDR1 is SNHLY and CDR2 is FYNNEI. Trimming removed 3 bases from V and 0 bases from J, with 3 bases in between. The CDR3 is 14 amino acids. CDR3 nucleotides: TGTGCCAGCAGTGACAGCTCTGGGGCCAACGTCCTGACTTTC. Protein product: CASSDSSGANVLTF.

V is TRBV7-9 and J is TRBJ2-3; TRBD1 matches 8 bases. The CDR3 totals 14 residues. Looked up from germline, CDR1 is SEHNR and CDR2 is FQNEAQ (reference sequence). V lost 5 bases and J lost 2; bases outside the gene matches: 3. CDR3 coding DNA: TGTGCCAGCAGCATACAGGGGGACACAGATACGCAGTATTTT. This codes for CASSIQGDTDTQYF.

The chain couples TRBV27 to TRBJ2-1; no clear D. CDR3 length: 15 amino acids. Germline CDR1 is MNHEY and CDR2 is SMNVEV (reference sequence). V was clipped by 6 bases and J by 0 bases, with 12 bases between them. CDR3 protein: CASRKAVSSYNEQFF. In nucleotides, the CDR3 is TGTGCCAGCAGGAAAGCTGTGAGCTCCTACAATGAGCAGTTCTTC.

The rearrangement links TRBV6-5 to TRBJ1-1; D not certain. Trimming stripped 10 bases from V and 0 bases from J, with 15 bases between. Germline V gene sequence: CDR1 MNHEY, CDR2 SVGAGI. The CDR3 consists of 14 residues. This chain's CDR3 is CATPKGSLNTEAFF. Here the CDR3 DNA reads TGTGCCACCCCAAAAGGGAGTTTGAACACTGAAGCTTTCTTT.

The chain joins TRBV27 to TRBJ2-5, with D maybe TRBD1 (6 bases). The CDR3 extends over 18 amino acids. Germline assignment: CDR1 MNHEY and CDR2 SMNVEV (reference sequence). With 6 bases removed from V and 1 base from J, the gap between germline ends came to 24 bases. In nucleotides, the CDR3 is TGTGCCAGCAGGACATACAGGGTGGGGAATGGCATCCAAGAGACCCAGTACTTC. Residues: CASRTYRVGNGIQETQYF.

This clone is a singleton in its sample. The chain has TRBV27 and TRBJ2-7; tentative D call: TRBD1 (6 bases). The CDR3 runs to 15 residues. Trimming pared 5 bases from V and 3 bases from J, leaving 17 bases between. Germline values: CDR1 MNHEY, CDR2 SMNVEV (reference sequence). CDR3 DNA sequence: TGTGCCAGCAGTCTAACCCCGGGACAAATCTACGAGCAGTACTTC. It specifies CASSLTPGQIYEQYF.

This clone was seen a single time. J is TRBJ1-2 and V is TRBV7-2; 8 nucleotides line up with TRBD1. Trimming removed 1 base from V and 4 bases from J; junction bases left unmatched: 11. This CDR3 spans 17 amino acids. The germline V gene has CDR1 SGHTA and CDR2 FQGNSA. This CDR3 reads CASSLGGTGSTSYGYTF. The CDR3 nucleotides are TGTGCCAGCAGCTTAGGCGGGACAGGTTCTACGAGCTATGGCTACACCTTC. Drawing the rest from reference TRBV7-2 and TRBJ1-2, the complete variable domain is GAGVSQSPSNKVTEKGKDVELRCDPISGHTALYWYRQSLGQGLEFLIYFQGNSAPDKSGLPSDRFSAERTGGSVSTLTIQRTQQEDSAVYLCASSLGGTGSTSYGYTFGSGTRLTVV.

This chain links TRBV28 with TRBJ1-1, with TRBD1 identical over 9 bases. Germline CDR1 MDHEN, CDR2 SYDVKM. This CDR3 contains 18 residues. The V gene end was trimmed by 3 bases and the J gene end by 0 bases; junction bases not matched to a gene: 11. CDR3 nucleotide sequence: TGTGCCAGCAGTTTCCCAACCGACAGGGGGAGGATGAACACTGAAGCTTTCTTT. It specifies CASSFPTDRGRMNTEAFF.

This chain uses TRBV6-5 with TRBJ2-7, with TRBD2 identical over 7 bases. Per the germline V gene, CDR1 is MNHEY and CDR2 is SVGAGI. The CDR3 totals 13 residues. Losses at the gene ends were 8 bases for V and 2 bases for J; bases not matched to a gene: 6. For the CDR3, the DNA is TGTGCCAGCGGCCGGGCGGGAGCCTACGAGCAGTACTTC. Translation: CASGRAGAYEQYF.

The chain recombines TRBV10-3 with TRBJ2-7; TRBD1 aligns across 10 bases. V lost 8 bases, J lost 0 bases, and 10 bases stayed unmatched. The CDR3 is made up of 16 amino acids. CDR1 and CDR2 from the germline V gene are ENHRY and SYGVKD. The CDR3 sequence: CAIGPRQGASSYEQYF. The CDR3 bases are TGTGCCATCGGACCCAGACAGGGGGCGAGCTCCTACGAGCAGTACTTC.